The 3 T cell receptor beta chains below were found in one sample sequenced in a study of siplizumab effects on memory and regulatory T cells. Generated by immunoSEQ multiplex PCR, the TCRdb table keeps only in-frame clones and is missing some. This repertoire shows approximately 120,000 clones, about 94% found once; its top ten account for around 0.16%. Sample: non-Treg CD4+ T cells sorted from blood. These receptors all come from a human donor in good health.

This chain joins TRBV4-1 and TRBJ1-1; D is undetermined. The CDR3 is 17 amino acids. Trimming pared 2 bases from V and 1 base from J, leaving 17 bases between. Looked up from germline, CDR1 is MGHRA and CDR2 is YSYEKL. CDR3 sequence reads: CASSQNPALLGNTEAFF. The CDR3 DNA is TGCGCCAGCAGCCAAAACCCGGCCCTTTTGGGGAACACTGAAGCTTTCTTT.

This sequence joins TRBV5-1 and TRBJ2-1; 12 bases agree with TRBD1. CDR1 is SGHRS and CDR2 is YFSETQ in the germline V gene. This CDR3 is built from 15 residues. V lost 3 bases and J lost 4; bases outside the gene matches: 2. This CDR3 reads CASSWGQGAYNEQFF. In nucleotides, the CDR3 is TGCGCCAGCAGCTGGGGACAGGGGGCTTACAATGAGCAGTTCTTC.

This chain links TRBV5-1 with TRBJ1-2; D perhaps matches TRBD1 (5 bases). CDR3 size: 12 residues. Trimming shortened V by 3 bases and J by 8 bases, and 11 bases separated the two germline ends. Germline V CDR1 and CDR2: SGHRS, YFSETQ. CDR3 nucleotides: TGCGCCAGCAGCTCAGGGTTAGTCGGCTACACCTTC. It codes for CASSSGLVGYTF.